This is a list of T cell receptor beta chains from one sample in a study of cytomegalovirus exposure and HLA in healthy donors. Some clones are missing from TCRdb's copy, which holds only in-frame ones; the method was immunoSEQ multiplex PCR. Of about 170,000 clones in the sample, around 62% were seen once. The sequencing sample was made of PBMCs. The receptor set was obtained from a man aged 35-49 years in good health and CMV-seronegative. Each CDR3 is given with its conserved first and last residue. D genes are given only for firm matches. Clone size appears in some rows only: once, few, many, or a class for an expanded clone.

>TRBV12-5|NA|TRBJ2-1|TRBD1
CASGTGQGGYNEQFF
TGTGCTAGTGGGACGGGACAGGGAGGATACAATGAGCAGTTCTTC
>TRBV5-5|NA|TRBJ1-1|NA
CASSLVMNTEAFF
TGTGCCAGCAGCTTGGTCATGAACACTGAAGCTTTCTTT
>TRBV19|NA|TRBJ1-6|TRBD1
CASSDQGARGNSPLHF
TGTGCCAGTAGTGACCAGGGGGCGCGAGGGAATTCACCCCTCCACTTT
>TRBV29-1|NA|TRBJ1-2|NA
CSVDSRAGGYTF
TGCAGCGTTGATAGCAGGGCGGGGGGCTACACCTTC
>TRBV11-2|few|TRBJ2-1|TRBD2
CASRDSGGVAYNEQFF
TGTGCCAGCAGAGATAGCGGGGGGGTGGCCTACAATGAGCAGTTCTTC
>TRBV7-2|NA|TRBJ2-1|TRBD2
CASSFLASGGFNEQFF
TGTGCCAGCAGCTTCCTGGCGTCGGGAGGGTTTAATGAGCAGTTCTTC
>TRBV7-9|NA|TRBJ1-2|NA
CASSLGAGNYGYTF
TGTGCCAGCAGCTTAGGGGCAGGGAACTATGGCTACACCTTC
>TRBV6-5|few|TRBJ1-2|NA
CATAPGSSYGYTF
TGTGCCACAGCCCCGGGGAGCAGCTATGGCTACACCTTC
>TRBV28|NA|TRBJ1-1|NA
CASSSPGVRTEAFF
TGTGCCAGCAGTTCTCCAGGGGTTCGGACTGAAGCTTTCTTT
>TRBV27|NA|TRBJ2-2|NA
CASSLLTPSNTGELFF
TGTGCCAGCAGTTTACTGACTCCTTCAAACACCGGGGAGCTGTTTTTT
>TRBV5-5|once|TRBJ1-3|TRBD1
CASSLAGQGPRNTIYF
TGTGCCAGCAGCTTGGCCGGACAGGGCCCCAGAAACACCATATATTTT
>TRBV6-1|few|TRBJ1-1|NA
CASKGTGNTEAFF
TGTGCCAGCAAAGGTACGGGGAACACTGAAGCTTTCTTT
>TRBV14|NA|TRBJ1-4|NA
CASSAPGRPNEKLFF
TGTGCCAGCAGCGCACCAGGGAGGCCTAATGAAAAACTGTTTTTT
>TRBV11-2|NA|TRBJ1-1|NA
CASSLEFGRRNTEAFF
TGTGCCAGCAGCTTAGAATTCGGGAGGAGGAACACTGAAGCTTTCTTT
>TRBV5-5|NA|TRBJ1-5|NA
CASSQDSSRNQPQHF
TGTGCCAGCAGCCAGGACAGCTCGCGCAATCAGCCCCAGCATTTT
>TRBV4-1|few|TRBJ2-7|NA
CASSQENIPEHYEQYF
TGCGCCAGCAGCCAAGAGAATATCCCGGAGCACTACGAGCAGTACTTC
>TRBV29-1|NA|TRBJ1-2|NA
CSVEVGWAMGDGYTF
TGCAGCGTTGAAGTGGGGTGGGCTATGGGAGATGGCTACACCTTC
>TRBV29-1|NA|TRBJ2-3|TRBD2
CSVEASGRTDTQYF
TGCAGCGTTGAGGCCAGCGGGAGAACAGATACGCAGTATTTT
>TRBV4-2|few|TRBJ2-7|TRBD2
CASSHNLAGGGEQYF
TGTGCCAGCAGCCACAACTTAGCGGGAGGGGGCGAGCAGTACTTC
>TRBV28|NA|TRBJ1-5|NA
CASRKGYGNQPQHF
TGTGCCAGCAGGAAGGGGTACGGCAATCAGCCCCAGCATTTT
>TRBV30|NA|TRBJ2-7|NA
CAWSVLVRGKNEQYF
TGTGCCTGGAGTGTACTAGTCAGAGGGAAGAACGAGCAGTACTTC
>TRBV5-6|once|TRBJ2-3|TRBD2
CASSLTSGPSSTDTQYF
TGTGCCAGCAGCCTCACTAGCGGCCCATCTAGCACAGATACGCAGTATTTT
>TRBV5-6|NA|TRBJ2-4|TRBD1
CASSPDRDSPKNIQYF
TGTGCCAGCAGCCCGGACCGGGACAGTCCCAAAAACATTCAGTACTTC
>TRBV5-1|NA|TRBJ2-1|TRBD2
CASSVIAGNYNEQFF
TGCGCCAGCAGCGTCATAGCGGGGAATTACAATGAGCAGTTCTTC
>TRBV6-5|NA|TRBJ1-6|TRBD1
CASRRTGENSPLHF
TGTGCCAGCAGACGGACAGGGGAAAATTCACCCCTCCACTTT
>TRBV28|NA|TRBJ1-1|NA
CASTHRGFSTEAFF
TGTGCCAGCACTCATCGGGGATTCTCCACTGAAGCTTTCTTT
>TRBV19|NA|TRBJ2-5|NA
CATSSYGGQETQYF
TGTGCCACCTCTTCCTACGGGGGCCAAGAGACCCAGTACTTC
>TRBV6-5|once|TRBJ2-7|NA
CASRRGPYEQYF
TGTGCCAGCCGGAGAGGGCCTTACGAGCAGTACTTC
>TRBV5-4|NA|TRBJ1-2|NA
CASRAEANYGYTF
TGTGCCAGCAGGGCTGAGGCTAACTATGGCTACACCTTC
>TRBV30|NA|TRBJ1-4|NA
CAWKPPGSPGEKLFF
TGTGCCTGGAAACCCCCGGGGTCCCCTGGGGAAAAACTGTTTTTT
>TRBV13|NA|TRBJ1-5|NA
CASSGGRVYSNQPQHF
TGTGCCAGCAGCGGCGGGAGAGTCTATAGCAATCAGCCCCAGCATTTT
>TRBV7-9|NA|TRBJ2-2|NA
CASSLTQGEVELFF
TGTGCCAGCAGCTTAACACAGGGTGAGGTGGAGCTGTTTTTT
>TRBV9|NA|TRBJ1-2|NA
CASSVDSVYGYTF
TGTGCCAGCAGCGTAGATTCAGTCTATGGCTACACCTTC
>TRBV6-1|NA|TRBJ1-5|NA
CASIQGGSNQPQHF
TGTGCCAGCATCCAGGGAGGGAGCAATCAGCCCCAGCATTTT
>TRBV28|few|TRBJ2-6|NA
CASSSPGTGANVLTF
TGTGCCAGCAGTTCCCCAGGAACAGGGGCCAACGTCCTGACTTTC
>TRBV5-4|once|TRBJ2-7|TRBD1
CASSPRTTTGSYEQYF
TGTGCCAGCAGCCCGCGGACAACGACAGGGTCCTACGAGCAGTACTTC
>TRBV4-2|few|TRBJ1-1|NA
CASSSTPTTEAFF
TGTGCCAGCAGCTCGACACCGACCACTGAAGCTTTCTTT
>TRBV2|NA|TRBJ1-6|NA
CASNRGTNSPLHF
TGTGCCAGCAATAGGGGTACCAATTCACCCCTCCACTTT
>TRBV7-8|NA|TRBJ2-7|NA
CASSLVARADEQYF
TGTGCCAGCAGCTTAGTAGCGAGGGCGGACGAGCAGTACTTC
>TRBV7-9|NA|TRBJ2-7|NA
CSSSYNRYEQYF
TGTTCCAGCAGCTATAACAGGTACGAGCAGTACTTC
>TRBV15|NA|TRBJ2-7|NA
CATSRAGGNSYEQYF
TGTGCCACCAGCAGAGCTGGCGGGAACTCCTACGAGCAGTACTTC